This T cell receptor beta chain was sequenced in a study of T cell responses to AZD1222 COVID-19 vaccine. Assay used: immunoSEQ multiplex PCR; TCRdb lists only in-frame clones, some missing. The repertoire has 100,000 or so clones, roughly 90% of them found once; the top ten carry about 14%. The CDR3 spans 15 residues. The germline V gene has CDR1 LGHDT and CDR2 YNNKEL (reference sequence). Trimming pared 4 bases from V and 4 bases from J, leaving 16 bases between. The V and J genes are TRBV3-1 (or the pseudogene TRBV3-2) and TRBJ1-2; D is perhaps TRBD1 (5 bases). Material: peripheral blood, obtained on day 0 of AZD1222 vaccination. The clonotype was recovered from an adult in good health. CDR3 nucleotides: TGTGCCAGCAGCCTTGGGGTCGGGGGACGCTATGGCTACACCTTC. Translation gives CASSLGVGGRYGYTF.